Listed below are T cell receptor beta chains from one sample, sequenced in a study of T cell responses to AZD1222 COVID-19 vaccine. Using immunoSEQ multiplex PCR, the repertoire was profiled, and TCRdb retains in-frame clones only, with some absent. This table holds roughly 110,000 clones, over 80% found once. Sequenced material: peripheral blood, taken 28 days after the second AZD1222 dose. The receptors here all came from an adult who received the AZD1222 COVID-19 vaccine. CDR3s include the opening cysteine and the closing phenylalanine or tryptophan. Fields, in order: J gene, clone size, D gene, V gene, CDR3 DNA, CDR3 protein. D genes are given only for firm matches. Where a row states a size, it is once, few, many or the class of an expanded clone; other rows omit it.

TRBJ1-1 | . | . | TRBV19 | TGTGCCAGTAGCAGGGTAGGCACTGAAGCTTTCTTT | CASSRVGTEAFF
TRBJ1-1 | once | . | TRBV5-1 | TGCGCCAGCAGCTTGAATACGGGTTCGGGACGCGGTACTGAAGCTTTCTTT | CASSLNTGSGRGTEAFF
TRBJ1-5 | . | . | TRBV30 | TGTGCCTGGAGTGTAAGAGGCAATCAGCCCCAGCATTTT | CAWSVRGNQPQHF
TRBJ2-1 | . | . | TRBV28 | TGTGCCAGCAGTTTAAGGGTCCATGAGCAGTTCTTC | CASSLRVHEQFF
TRBJ1-5 | . | . | TRBV5-4 | TGTGCCAGCAGCTTATGGAGGAGCAATCAGCCCCAGCATTTT | CASSLWRSNQPQHF
TRBJ2-1 | . | TRBD1 | TRBV28 | TGTGCCAGCAGTTTATTGCAGGGGGCGAGGGATGAGCAGTTCTTC | CASSLLQGARDEQFF
TRBJ1-1 | . | . | TRBV6-2/TRBV6-3 | TGTGCCAGCAGTTACGCGGGTGTAATGGGGGTGGTAGCTTTCTTT | CASSYAGVMGVVAFF
TRBJ2-3 | once | . | TRBV6-4 | TGTGCCAGCAGTGACGGGGGGCTGAGCACAGATACGCAGTATTTT | CASSDGGLSTDTQYF
TRBJ2-1 | . | TRBD2 | TRBV7-3 | TGTGCCAGCAGCCCCGAACTAGCGGGCAACAATGAGCAGTTCTTC | CASSPELAGNNEQFF
TRBJ1-3 | . | TRBD1 | TRBV6-5 | TGTGCCAGCCTTCGACAGGGAAAGATGGCGAACACCATATATTTT | CASLRQGKMANTIYF
TRBJ2-1 | . | . | TRBV4-3 | TGCGCCAGCAGCCAAGATTTCGCGGGTTACAATGAGCAGTTCTTC | CASSQDFAGYNEQFF
TRBJ1-1 | . | . | TRBV5-1 | TGCGCCAGCAGCTTTGGCCCGGGGGACACTGAAGCTTTCTTT | CASSFGPGDTEAFF
TRBJ2-1 | . | TRBD2 | TRBV7-3 | TGTGCCAGCAGTTTCGGGACTAGTTTTAACAATGAGCAGTTCTTC | CASSFGTSFNNEQFF
TRBJ2-1 | once | TRBD1 | TRBV28 | TGTGCCAGCACTTTAGGGGGTCTGAGGGGGCCACTAAGTTCCTACAATGAGCAGTTCTTC | CASTLGGLRGPLSSYNEQFF
TRBJ2-3 | . | TRBD2 | TRBV29-1 | TGCAGCGTTCGAAAGCGGGGTAGCACAGATACGCAGTATTTT | CSVRKRGSTDTQYF
TRBJ1-6 | once | . | TRBV3-1/TRBV3-2 | TGTGCCAGCAGCTTTCTGAATGGGGGCAGGTCGTACGATTCACCCCTCCACTTT | CASSFLNGGRSYDSPLHF
TRBJ2-5 | . | . | TRBV15 | TGTGCCACCAGCAGAGAGGGTGCAGAGACCCAGTACTTC | CATSREGAETQYF
TRBJ2-7 | . | . | TRBV4-2 | TGTGCCAGCAGCCAAGGGGGCTACGAGCAGTACTTC | CASSQGGYEQYF
TRBJ2-2 | . | . | TRBV28 | TGTGCCAGCCCCCTCGGCGCCGCGATGGGGGCGGGACAGACCGGGGAGCTGTTTTTT | CASPLGAAMGAGQTGELFF
TRBJ2-1 | few | . | TRBV30 | TGTGCCTGGAGTCCAGGATGGAATGAGCAGTTCTTC | CAWSPGWNEQFF
TRBJ1-5 | . | . | TRBV19 | TGTGCCAGCACTCCCAAGGGAGGGTACCTAAATCAGCCCCAGCATTTT | CASTPKGGYLNQPQHF
TRBJ1-1 | . | TRBD1 | TRBV4-1 | TGCGCCAGCAGCCAGGGACAGGCGAACACTGAAGCTTTCTTT | CASSQGQANTEAFF